Listed below are T cell receptor beta chains from one sample, sequenced in a study of T cells in Graves' hyperthyroidism and ophthalmopathy. Via MiXCR, TCRdb re-called the multiplex PCR reads, giving one row per CDR3 protein. The sample holds 750,000 to 900,000 distinct CDR3 sequences; roughly 40% are singletons and the top ten take approximately 8.7%. The sequencing input was blood. The origin of the receptors is a man aged 18 to 30 with Graves' hyperthyroidism. Each CDR3 is given with its conserved first and last residue. Each record gives: J gene, V gene, CDR3 length, D gene, clone size, CDR3 protein, CDR3 DNA. D genes are given only for firm matches. Where a row states a size, it is once, few, many or the class of an expanded clone; other rows omit it.

j_call: TRBJ1-2
v_call: TRBV20-1
cdr3_length: 12
d_call: TRBD1
clone_size: many
cdr3_aa: CSALQGANGYTF
cdr3_nt: TGCAGTGCCCTACAGGGGGCGAATGGCTACACCTTC

j_call: TRBJ1-5
v_call: TRBV2
cdr3_length: 15
d_call: NA
clone_size: NA
cdr3_aa: CTSSTGTGDNQPQHF
cdr3_nt: TGTACCAGCAGCACGGGGACGGGCGACAATCAGCCCCAGCATTTT

j_call: TRBJ2-7
v_call: TRBV10-3
cdr3_length: 12
d_call: NA
clone_size: many
cdr3_aa: CAISETGREQYF
cdr3_nt: TGTGCCATCAGTGAGACAGGGCGCGAGCAGTACTTC

j_call: TRBJ2-7
v_call: TRBV2
cdr3_length: 13
d_call: NA
clone_size: many
cdr3_aa: CASSASRGGEQYF
cdr3_nt: TGTGCCAGCAGCGCCTCTCGAGGGGGGGAGCAGTACTTC

j_call: TRBJ1-2
v_call: TRBV2
cdr3_length: 9
d_call: NA
clone_size: many
cdr3_aa: CASPYGYTF
cdr3_nt: TGTGCCAGCCCCTATGGCTACACCTTC

j_call: TRBJ1-1
v_call: TRBV20-1
cdr3_length: 15
d_call: TRBD1
clone_size: many
cdr3_aa: CSARLPGTANTEAFF
cdr3_nt: TGCAGTGCTAGACTCCCGGGGACAGCGAACACTGAAGCTTTCTTT

j_call: TRBJ1-5
v_call: TRBV24-1
cdr3_length: 14
d_call: NA
clone_size: few
cdr3_aa: CASSQEPPSQPQHF
cdr3_nt: TGCGCCAGCAGCCAAGAACCTCCTAGCCAGCCCCAGCATTTT

j_call: TRBJ2-7
v_call: TRBV6-1
cdr3_length: 13
d_call: NA
clone_size: NA
cdr3_aa: CASTFDPAYEQYF
cdr3_nt: TGTGCCAGCACCTTCGACCCGGCCTACGAGCAGTACTTC

j_call: TRBJ2-3
v_call: TRBV9
cdr3_length: 15
d_call: NA
clone_size: NA
cdr3_aa: CASSVAPLPSDTQYF
cdr3_nt: TGTGCCAGCAGCGTAGCTCCCCTGCCGTCCGATACGCAGTATTTT

j_call: TRBJ2-6
v_call: TRBV25-1
cdr3_length: 12
d_call: NA
clone_size: NA
cdr3_aa: CASSEWANVLTF
cdr3_nt: TGTGCCAGCAGTGAATGGGCCAACGTCCTGACTTTC

j_call: TRBJ1-1
v_call: TRBV19
cdr3_length: 14
d_call: NA
clone_size: few
cdr3_aa: CASSIVRGADEAFF
cdr3_nt: TGTGCCAGTAGTATTGTCAGGGGAGCGGATGAAGCTTTCTTT

j_call: TRBJ1-2
v_call: TRBV29-1
cdr3_length: 12
d_call: NA
clone_size: NA
cdr3_aa: CSLVLGAHGYTF
cdr3_nt: TGCAGCTTAGTACTCGGGGCCCATGGCTACACCTTC

j_call: TRBJ1-5
v_call: TRBV7-9
cdr3_length: 16
d_call: TRBD1
clone_size: few
cdr3_aa: CASSLPSTGEDQPQHF
cdr3_nt: TGTGCCAGCAGCCTACCTTCGACAGGGGAAGATCAGCCCCAGCATTTT

j_call: TRBJ2-5
v_call: TRBV29-1
cdr3_length: 13
d_call: NA
clone_size: many
cdr3_aa: CSVLGRSGETQYF
cdr3_nt: TGCAGCGTCCTGGGGCGATCGGGAGAGACCCAGTACTTC

j_call: TRBJ2-5
v_call: TRBV2
cdr3_length: 14
d_call: TRBD2
clone_size: many
cdr3_aa: CASSAGLAGETQYF
cdr3_nt: TGTGCCAGCAGCGCTGGACTAGCGGGCGAGACCCAGTACTTC

j_call: TRBJ1-1
v_call: TRBV29-1
cdr3_length: 11
d_call: NA
clone_size: many
cdr3_aa: CSASLNTEAFF
cdr3_nt: TGCAGCGCCTCTTTGAACACTGAAGCTTTCTTT

j_call: TRBJ2-2
v_call: TRBV29-1
cdr3_length: 14
d_call: NA
clone_size: NA
cdr3_aa: CSVDGGRNTGELFF
cdr3_nt: TGCAGCGTTGATGGGGGGAGGAACACCGGGGAGCTGTTTTTT

j_call: TRBJ1-4
v_call: TRBV7-9
cdr3_length: 18
d_call: NA
clone_size: few
cdr3_aa: CASSQASTGRATNEKLFF
cdr3_nt: TGCGCCAGCAGCCAAGCCTCCACAGGGAGGGCAACTAATGAAAAACTGTTTTTT

j_call: TRBJ1-4
v_call: TRBV20-1
cdr3_length: 13
d_call: NA
clone_size: many
cdr3_aa: CSASKVLNEKLFF
cdr3_nt: TGCAGTGCCTCAAAGGTGCTTAATGAAAAACTGTTTTTT

j_call: TRBJ2-5
v_call: TRBV6-1
cdr3_length: 12
d_call: NA
clone_size: NA
cdr3_aa: CAISLSAETQYF
cdr3_nt: TGTGCCATCAGTTTATCAGCAGAGACCCAGTACTTC

j_call: TRBJ2-2
v_call: TRBV7-2
cdr3_length: 16
d_call: NA
clone_size: many
cdr3_aa: CASSFHDRRNTGELFF
cdr3_nt: TGTGCCAGCAGCTTCCACGACAGGCGGAACACCGGGGAGCTGTTTTTT

j_call: TRBJ2-5
v_call: TRBV29-1
cdr3_length: 12
d_call: NA
clone_size: many
cdr3_aa: CSVMTDRETQYF
cdr3_nt: TGCAGCGTCATGACAGACCGAGAGACCCAGTACTTC

j_call: TRBJ2-7
v_call: TRBV11-1
cdr3_length: 15
d_call: TRBD1
clone_size: NA
cdr3_aa: CASSDYRGRSYEQYF
cdr3_nt: TGCGCCAGCAGCGACTACAGGGGTCGGTCCTACGAGCAGTACTTC

j_call: TRBJ2-6
v_call: TRBV7-2
cdr3_length: 17
d_call: NA
clone_size: few
cdr3_aa: CASSPRGLISGANVLTF
cdr3_nt: TGTGCCAGCAGCCCCCGGGGCCTAATTAGTGGGGCCAACGTCCTGACTTTC

j_call: TRBJ2-7
v_call: TRBV7-2
cdr3_length: 14
d_call: TRBD1
clone_size: once
cdr3_aa: CASSRPPGGYEQYF
cdr3_nt: TGTGCCAGCAGCCGCCCCCCAGGGGGATACGAGCAGTACTTC